This record covers a single T cell receptor beta chain. Its target is not known. The protocol was immunoSEQ multiplex PCR, while the TCRdb copy is restricted to in-frame clones and leaves out a portion. The table records tens of thousands of clones, 95% of them present only once. The data were taken from a study of cytomegalovirus exposure and HLA in healthy donors. Study-level information: The approximately 110 validation repertoires, a later analysis reported, used the same platform as the 666 repertoires from the first cohort. Study-wide findings and caveats: The classifier, whose performance was assessed in both the original and validation cohorts, reportedly diagnosed cytomegalovirus status with high specificity and sensitivity. Among TCR beta chains, those listed as cytomegalovirus-associated numbered more than 150.

The donors belonged to the roughly 120-subject validation cohort, separate from the roughly 650-subject first cohort. The V end lost 1 base, the J end lost 0 bases, and 9 bases lay between the germline ends. This CDR3 contains 15 residues. The germline CDR1 and CDR2 sequences are SEHNR and FQNEAQ (reference sequence). This chain uses TRBV7-9 with TRBJ1-1, with D unresolved. Sequenced material: PBMCs. The TCR comes from a young woman in good health and CMV-seronegative. The chain's CDR3 is CASSLEGALNTEAFF. CDR3 nucleotides: TGTGCCAGCAGCTTAGAAGGAGCCCTGAACACTGAAGCTTTCTTT. Complete variable domain (other parts from reference TRBV7-9 and TRBJ1-1): DTGVSQNPRHKITKRGQNVTFRCDPISEHNRLYWYRQTLGQGPEFLTYFQNEAQLEKSRLLSDRFSAERPKGSFSTLEIQRTEQGDSAMYLCASSLEGALNTEAFFGQGTRLTVV.